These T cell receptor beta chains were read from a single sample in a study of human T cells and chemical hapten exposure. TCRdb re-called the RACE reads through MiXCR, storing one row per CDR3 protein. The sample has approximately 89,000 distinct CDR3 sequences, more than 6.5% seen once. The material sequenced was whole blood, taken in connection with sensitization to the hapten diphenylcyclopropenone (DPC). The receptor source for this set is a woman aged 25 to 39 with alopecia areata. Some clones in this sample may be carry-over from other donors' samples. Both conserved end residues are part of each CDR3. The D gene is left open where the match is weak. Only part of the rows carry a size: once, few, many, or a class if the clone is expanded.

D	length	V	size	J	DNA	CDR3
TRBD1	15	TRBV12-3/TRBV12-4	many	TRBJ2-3	TGTGCCAGCAGTCCCCGGGACAGCCTCACAGATACGCAGTATTTT	CASSPRDSLTDTQYF
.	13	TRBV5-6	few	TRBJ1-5	TGTGCCAGCAGCTTGACCCCCGGTCAGCCCCAGCATTTT	CASSLTPGQPQHF
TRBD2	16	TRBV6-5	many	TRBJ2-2	TGTGCCAGCAGTCAACTAGCGGGGATGAACACCGGGGAGCTGTTTTTT	CASSQLAGMNTGELFF
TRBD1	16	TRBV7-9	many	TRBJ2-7	TGTGCCAGCAGCTTAGTGCGGACAGGGAAGACCTACGAGCAGTACTTC	CASSLVRTGKTYEQYF
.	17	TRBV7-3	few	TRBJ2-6	TGTGCCAGCAGCTTAATCGGCGACAGCTCTGGGGCCAACGTCCTGACTTTC	CASSLIGDSSGANVLTF
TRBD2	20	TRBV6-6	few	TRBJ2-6	TGTGCCAGCAGTTGGGGTGGGACTAGCGGGGGGGCGCGCGGGGCCAACGTCCTGACTTTC	CASSWGGTSGGARGANVLTF
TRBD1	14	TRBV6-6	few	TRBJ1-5	TGTGCCAGCATCCCGGGACAGAGCAATCAGCCCCAGCATTTT	CASIPGQSNQPQHF
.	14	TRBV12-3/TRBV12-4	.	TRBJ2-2	TGTGCCAGTGCAACTCAGGATGTCAGCGGGGAGCTGTTTTTT	CASATQDVSGELFF
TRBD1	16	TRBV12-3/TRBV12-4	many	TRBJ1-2	TGTGCCAGCAGCCAAACTTACGGACAGGGAAACTATGGCTACACCTTC	CASSQTYGQGNYGYTF
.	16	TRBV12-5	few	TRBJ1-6	TGTGCTAGTGGCCGAACGGGACGGGGTTTTAGTTCACCCCTCCACTTT	CASGRTGRGFSSPLHF
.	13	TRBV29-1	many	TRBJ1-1	TGCAGCGTTGACAGGGGTTTGAACACTGAAGCTTTCTTT	CSVDRGLNTEAFF
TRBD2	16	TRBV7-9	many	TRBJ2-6	TGTGCCAGCAGCCTCCGCGGGGGGACTGGGGCCAACGTCCTGACTTTC	CASSLRGGTGANVLTF
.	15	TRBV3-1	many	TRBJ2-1	TGTGCCAGCAGCCAAGATACCCCCTTTAGGTATGAGCAGTTCTTC	CASSQDTPFRYEQFF
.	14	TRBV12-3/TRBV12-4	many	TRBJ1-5	TGTGCCAGCAGTTTGGTAGATAGCAATCAGCCCCAGCATTTT	CASSLVDSNQPQHF
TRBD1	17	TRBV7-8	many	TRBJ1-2	TGTGCCAGCAGCTTAGCGCCCCCGGGACAGGGGGCGGGTGGCTACACCTTC	CASSLAPPGQGAGGYTF
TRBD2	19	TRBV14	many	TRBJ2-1	TGTGCCAGCAGTCCCGGGGGACCAGGACTAGCGGCTACCTACAATGAGCAGTTCTTC	CASSPGGPGLAATYNEQFF
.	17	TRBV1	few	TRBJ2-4	TGCACCAGCAGCCAAGGAGAGCGGGGTTTAGCCAAAAACATTCAGTACTTC	CTSSQGERGLAKNIQYF
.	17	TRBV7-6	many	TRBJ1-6	TGTGCCAGCAGCTTTAGCTCCGTCGGACCTACCAATTCACCCCTCCACTTT	CASSFSSVGPTNSPLHF
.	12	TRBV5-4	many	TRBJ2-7	TGTGCCAGCAGCCAAAACCAATACGAGCAGTACTTC	CASSQNQYEQYF
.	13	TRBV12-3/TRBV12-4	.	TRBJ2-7	TGTGCCAGCAGTTTAGTCGGGGCCTACGAGCAGTACTTC	CASSLVGAYEQYF
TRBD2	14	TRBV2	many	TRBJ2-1	TGTGCCAGCAGGCGGGGGGGCGTCTACAATGAGCAGTTCTTC	CASRRGGVYNEQFF
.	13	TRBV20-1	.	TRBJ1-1	TGCAGTGCTCCGGGGGCCCGGGAGACTGAAGCTTTCTTT	CSAPGARETEAFF
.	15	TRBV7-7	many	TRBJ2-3	TGTGCTAGCAGCTTAGCTCCCGGGAGCACAGATACGCAGTATTTT	CASSLAPGSTDTQYF
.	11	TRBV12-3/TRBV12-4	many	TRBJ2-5	TGTGCCAGCAGTTTTAAGGAGACCCAGTACTTC	CASSFKETQYF
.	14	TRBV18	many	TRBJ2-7	TGTGCCAGCTCCCGACTAGGAGACTCCTACGAGCAGTACTTC	CASSRLGDSYEQYF